This entry lists 8 T cell receptor beta chains sequenced from one sample in a study of T cells in women clearing cervical HPV infection. Some clones are missing from TCRdb's copy, which holds only in-frame ones; the method was immunoSEQ multiplex PCR. The record lists tens of thousands of clones, of which the ten most abundant hold roughly 5.6%. Sequencing input: blood buffy coat. These receptors originate from a woman aged 18 to 75 with a cervical HPV16 infection that either progressed to CIN3+ or cleared (not recorded which).

The CDR3 region is CSARDARRNYNEQFF. CDR3 bases read: TGCAGTGCTAGAGATGCACGGCGGAACTACAATGAG. This chain connects TRBV20-1 to TRBJ2-1; D is ambiguous. From the germline J gene comes the end of the CDR3, since the read stops 3 residues before it. Germline-derived CDR1 and CDR2 are DFQATT and SNEGSKA (reference sequence). Trimming removed 0 bases from V and 3 bases from J, with 12 bases in between. The CDR3 has 15 residues.

Concerning this clone itself: Read data end 3 residues before the CDR3 end; the end is taken from the germline J gene. The J gene is TRBJ1-2, the V gene TRBV11-2; 9 positions agree with TRBD1. CDR3 length: 15 residues. The V segment lost 4 bases and the J segment 4 bases; nucleotides outside the gene matches: 7. Looked up from germline, CDR1 is SGHAT and CDR2 is FQNNGV. The covered CDR3 bases are TGTGCCAGCAGCTCCACAGGGGGCGCAAGCTATGGC. It specifies CASSSTGGASYG. Given in full, the CDR3 is CASSSTGGASYGYTF.

Concerning this clone itself: The read ends 3 residues early relative to the CDR3; the germline J gene fills the gap. The rearrangement joins TRBV7-9 to TRBJ2-1; 10 nucleotides match TRBD2. V lost 7 bases to trimming and J lost 1 base; unmatched junction nucleotides: 4. Germline V lookup: CDR1 SEHNR, CDR2 FQNEAQ (reference sequence). The CDR3 consists of 15 residues. CDR3 in amino acids: CASIELAGSYNEQFF. The CDR3 DNA, read in part, is TGTGCCAGCATCGAACTAGCGGGATCCTACAATGAG.

On this clone: The read falls 3 residues short of the CDR3 end, and the missing part is taken from the germline J gene. V usage is TRBV4-2 and J usage is TRBJ2-7, with TRBD2 as a possible D gene (6 bases). CDR1 and CDR2 (germline): LGHNA, YNFKEQ. The CDR3 runs 16 residues. Trimming removed 0 bases from V and 0 bases from J, with 12 bases in between. The CDR3 is CASSQEGGSSSYEQYF. The sequenced part of the CDR3 DNA is TGTGCCAGCAGCCAAGAGGGGGGATCAAGCTCCTACGAG.

Points on this clone: The observed sequence ends 3 residues before the CDR3 terminus, with the missing tail filled in from the germline J gene. The chain combines TRBV7-2 with TRBJ2-7, with D possibly being TRBD2 (5 bases). Germline V gene sequence: CDR1 SGHTA, CDR2 FQGNSA. The CDR3 totals 14 residues. The V end was cut by 1 base, the J end by 0 bases, with 7 bases between. CDR3 protein: CASSLGTSSYEQYF. The covered CDR3 bases are TGTGCCAGCAGCTTAGGCACTAGCTCCTACGAG.

The CDR3: CASSYWDRVSYNEQFF. The sequenced CDR3 bases are TGTGCCAGCAGTTACTGGGACAGGGTCTCCTACAATGAG. The J gene is TRBJ2-1, the V gene TRBV6-2 or TRBV6-3; 9 nucleotides align to TRBD1. The CDR3 end lies 3 residues beyond the end of the read and is filled in from the germline J gene. The ends lost 1 base at V and 0 bases at J; junction bases unmatched: 1. Germline CDR1 is MNHEY and CDR2 is SVGEGT. This CDR3 contains 16 residues.

Remarks on this clone: The CDR3 end is not reached by the read, which stops 3 residues before it; the germline J gene fills it in. V gene TRBV13 combines with J gene TRBJ2-7; 11 bases fit TRBD2. Trimming at V came to 5 bases and at J to 6 bases, leaving 6 bases not matched to a gene. CDR1 is PRHDT, CDR2 FYEKMQ, per germline (reference sequence). This CDR3 contains 14 residues. This CDR3 is CASSHLAGGPEQYF. CDR3 DNA (partial): TGTGCCAGCAGCCACCTAGCGGGAGGCCCCGAG.

Notes on this clone: The CDR3 end falls 3 residues outside the read, so it is completed with the germline J gene. This chain links TRBV29-1 with TRBJ2-7, with TRBD1 identical over 7 bases. In germline, CDR1 is SQVTM, CDR2 ANQGSEA. The CDR3 length is 11 residues. V was clipped by 6 bases and J by 3 bases; unmatched bases: 2. The CDR3: CSVQGNYEQYF. The CDR3 DNA, read in part, is TGCAGCGTACAGGGGAACTACGAG.